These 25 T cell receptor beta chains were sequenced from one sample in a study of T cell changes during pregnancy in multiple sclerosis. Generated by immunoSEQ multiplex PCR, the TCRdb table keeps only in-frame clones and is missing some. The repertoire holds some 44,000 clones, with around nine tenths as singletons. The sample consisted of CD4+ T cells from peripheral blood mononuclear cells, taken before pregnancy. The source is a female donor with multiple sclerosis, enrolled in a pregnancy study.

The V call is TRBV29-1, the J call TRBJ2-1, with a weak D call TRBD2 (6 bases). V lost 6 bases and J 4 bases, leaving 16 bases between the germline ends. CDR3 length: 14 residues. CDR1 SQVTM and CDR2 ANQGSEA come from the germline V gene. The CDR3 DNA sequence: TGCAGCGTCCATCCACCCCGGGGGTACAATGAGCAGTTCTTC. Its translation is CSVHPPRGYNEQFF.

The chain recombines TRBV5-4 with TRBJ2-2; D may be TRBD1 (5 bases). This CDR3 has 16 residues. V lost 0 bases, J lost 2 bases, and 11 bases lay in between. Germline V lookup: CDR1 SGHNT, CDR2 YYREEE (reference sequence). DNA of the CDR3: TGTGCCAGCAGCTTGGAGAGGACACCAAACACCGGGGAGCTGTTTTTT. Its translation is CASSLERTPNTGELFF.

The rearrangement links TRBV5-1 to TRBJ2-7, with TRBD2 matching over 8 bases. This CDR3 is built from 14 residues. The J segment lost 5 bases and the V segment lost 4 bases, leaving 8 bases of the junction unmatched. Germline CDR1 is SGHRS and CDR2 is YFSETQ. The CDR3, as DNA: TGCGCCAGCAGCCTCGGGACTAGGATCAACGAGCAGTACTTC. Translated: CASSLGTRINEQYF.

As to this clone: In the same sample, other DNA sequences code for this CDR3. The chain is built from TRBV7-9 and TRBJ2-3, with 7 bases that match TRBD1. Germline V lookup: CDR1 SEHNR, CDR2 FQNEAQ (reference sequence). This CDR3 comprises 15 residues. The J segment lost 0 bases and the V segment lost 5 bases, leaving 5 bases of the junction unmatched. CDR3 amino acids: CASSPQGVSTDTQYF. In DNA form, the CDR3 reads TGTGCCAGCAGCCCGCAGGGGGTAAGCACAGATACGCAGTATTTT.

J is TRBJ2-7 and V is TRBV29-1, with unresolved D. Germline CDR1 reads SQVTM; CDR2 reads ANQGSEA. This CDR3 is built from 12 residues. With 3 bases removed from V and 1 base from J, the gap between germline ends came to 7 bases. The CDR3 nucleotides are TGCAGCGTTGAGGCCGTATCCTACGAGCAGTACTTC. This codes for CSVEAVSYEQYF.

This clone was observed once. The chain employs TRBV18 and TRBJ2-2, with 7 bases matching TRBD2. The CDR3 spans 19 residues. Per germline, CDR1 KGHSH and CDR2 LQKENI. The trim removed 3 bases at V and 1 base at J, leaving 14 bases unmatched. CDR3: CASSPPARREGRNTGELFF. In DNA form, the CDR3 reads TGTGCCAGCTCACCCCCAGCCCGGAGGGAGGGGCGGAACACCGGGGAGCTGTTTTTT. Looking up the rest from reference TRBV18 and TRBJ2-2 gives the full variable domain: NAGVMQNPRHLVRRRGQEARLRCSPMKGHSHVYWYRQLPEEGLKFMVYLQKENIIDESGMPKERFSAEFPKEGPSILRIQQVVRGDSAAYFCASSPPARREGRNTGELFFGEGSRLTVL.

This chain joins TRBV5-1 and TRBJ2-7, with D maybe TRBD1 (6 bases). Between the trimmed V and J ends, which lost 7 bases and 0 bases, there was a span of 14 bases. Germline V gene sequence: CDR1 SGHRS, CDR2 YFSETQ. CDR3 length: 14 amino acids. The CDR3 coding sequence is TGCGCCAGCGAGGCAGGGGTGGGCTCCTACGAGCAGTACTTC. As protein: CASEAGVGSYEQYF.

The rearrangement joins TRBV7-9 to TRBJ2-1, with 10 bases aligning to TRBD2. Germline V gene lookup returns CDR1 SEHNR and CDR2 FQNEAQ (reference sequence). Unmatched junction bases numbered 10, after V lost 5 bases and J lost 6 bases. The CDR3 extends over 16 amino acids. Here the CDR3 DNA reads TGTGCCAGCAGCCCGTCTAGCGGGAGTAGTATCAATGAGCAGTTCTTC. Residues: CASSPSSGSSINEQFF.

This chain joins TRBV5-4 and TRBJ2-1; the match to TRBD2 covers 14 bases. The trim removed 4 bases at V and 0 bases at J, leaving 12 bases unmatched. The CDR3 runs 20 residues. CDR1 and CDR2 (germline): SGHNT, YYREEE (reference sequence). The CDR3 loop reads CASSAQPTSGGVSSYNEQFF. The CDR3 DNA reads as TGTGCCAGCAGCGCCCAGCCGACTAGCGGGGGGGTGAGCTCCTACAATGAGCAGTTCTTC.

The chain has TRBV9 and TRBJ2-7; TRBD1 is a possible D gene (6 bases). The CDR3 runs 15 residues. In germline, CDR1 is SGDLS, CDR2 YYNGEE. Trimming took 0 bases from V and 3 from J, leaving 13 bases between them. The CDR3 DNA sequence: TGTGCCAGCAGCGTAGCAGGGACAAACGACTACGAGCAGTACTTC. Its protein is CASSVAGTNDYEQYF.

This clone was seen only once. DNA for the CDR3: TGTGCCAGCAGTGCCAGACTTACCCGTGGGTACGAGCAGTACTTC. Translated: CASSARLTRGYEQYF. V gene TRBV2 combines with J gene TRBJ2-7; D ambiguous. Germline values: CDR1 SNHLY, CDR2 FYNNEI. The CDR3 contains 15 residues. Trimming cost V 4 bases and J 4 bases, with 17 bases left between them.

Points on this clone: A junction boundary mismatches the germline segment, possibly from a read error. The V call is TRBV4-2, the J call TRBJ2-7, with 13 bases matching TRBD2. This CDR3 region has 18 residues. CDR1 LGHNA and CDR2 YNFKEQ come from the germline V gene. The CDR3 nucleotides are TGTGCCACCAGCCAACCTAGGACTAGCGGGAGTGGAGCCTACGAGCAGTACTTC. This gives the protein CATSQPRTSGSGAYEQYF.

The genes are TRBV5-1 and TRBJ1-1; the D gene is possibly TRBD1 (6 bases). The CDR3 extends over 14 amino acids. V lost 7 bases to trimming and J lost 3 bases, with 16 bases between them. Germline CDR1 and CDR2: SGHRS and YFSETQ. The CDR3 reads CASHARGGDTEAFF. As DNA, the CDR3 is TGCGCCAGCCATGCGAGGGGGGGGGACACTGAAGCTTTCTTT.

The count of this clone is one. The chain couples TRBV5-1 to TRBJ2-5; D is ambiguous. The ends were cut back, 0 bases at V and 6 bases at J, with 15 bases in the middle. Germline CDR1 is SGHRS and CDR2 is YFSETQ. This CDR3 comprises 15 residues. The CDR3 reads CASSLGTGSEKTQYF. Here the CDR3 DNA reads TGCGCCAGCAGCTTGGGTACCGGGTCTGAAAAGACCCAGTACTTC.

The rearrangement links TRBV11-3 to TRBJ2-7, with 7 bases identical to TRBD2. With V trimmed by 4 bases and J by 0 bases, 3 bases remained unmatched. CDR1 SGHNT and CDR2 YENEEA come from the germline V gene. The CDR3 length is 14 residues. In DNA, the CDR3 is TGTGCCAGCAGCTCGACTAGCTCCTCCTACGAGCAGTACTTC. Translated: CASSSTSSSYEQYF.

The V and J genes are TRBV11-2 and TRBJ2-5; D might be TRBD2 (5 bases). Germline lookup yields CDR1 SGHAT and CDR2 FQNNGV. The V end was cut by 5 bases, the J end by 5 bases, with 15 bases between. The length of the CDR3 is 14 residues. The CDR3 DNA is TGTGCCAGCAGCCGGGGTCGCCCCGGTGAGACCCAGTACTTC. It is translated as CASSRGRPGETQYF.

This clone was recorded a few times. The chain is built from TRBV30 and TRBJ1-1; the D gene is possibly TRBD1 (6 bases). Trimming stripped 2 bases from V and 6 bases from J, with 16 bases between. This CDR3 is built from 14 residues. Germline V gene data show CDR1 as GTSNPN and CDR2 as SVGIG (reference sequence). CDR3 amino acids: CAWSMEGGAAEAFF. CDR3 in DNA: TGTGCCTGGAGTATGGAAGGGGGTGCGGCTGAAGCTTTCTTT.

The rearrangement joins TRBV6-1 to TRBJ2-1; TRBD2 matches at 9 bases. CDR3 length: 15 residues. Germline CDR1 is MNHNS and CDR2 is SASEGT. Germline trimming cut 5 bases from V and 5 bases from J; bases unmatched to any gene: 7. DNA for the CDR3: TGTGCCAGCAGTAGACCGGGACTAGCTGACAATGAGCAGTTCTTC. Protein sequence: CASSRPGLADNEQFF.

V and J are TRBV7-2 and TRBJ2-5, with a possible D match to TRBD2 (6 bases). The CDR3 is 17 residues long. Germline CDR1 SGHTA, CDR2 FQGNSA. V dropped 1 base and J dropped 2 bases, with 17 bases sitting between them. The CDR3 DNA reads TGTGCCAGCAGCTTAGTAGGTGGAGGGACCTATCAAGAGACCCAGTACTTC. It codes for CASSLVGGGTYQETQYF.

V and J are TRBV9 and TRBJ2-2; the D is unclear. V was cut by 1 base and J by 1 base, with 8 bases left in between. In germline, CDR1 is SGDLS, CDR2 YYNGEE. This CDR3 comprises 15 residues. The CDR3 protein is CASSVQSGNTGELFF. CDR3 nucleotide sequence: TGTGCCAGCAGCGTACAATCAGGGAACACCGGGGAGCTGTTTTTT. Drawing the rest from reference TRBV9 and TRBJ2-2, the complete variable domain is DSGVTQTPKHLITATGQRVTLRCSPRSGDLSVYWYQQSLDQGLQFLIQYYNGEERAKGNILERFSAQQFPDLHSELNLSSLELGDSALYFCASSVQSGNTGELFFGEGSRLTVL.

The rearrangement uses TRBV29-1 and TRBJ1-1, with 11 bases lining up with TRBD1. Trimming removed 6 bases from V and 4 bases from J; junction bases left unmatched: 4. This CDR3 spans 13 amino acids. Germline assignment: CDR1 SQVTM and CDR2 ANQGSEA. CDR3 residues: CSVPGTGGTEAFF. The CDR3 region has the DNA TGCAGCGTCCCCGGGACAGGGGGCACTGAAGCTTTCTTT.

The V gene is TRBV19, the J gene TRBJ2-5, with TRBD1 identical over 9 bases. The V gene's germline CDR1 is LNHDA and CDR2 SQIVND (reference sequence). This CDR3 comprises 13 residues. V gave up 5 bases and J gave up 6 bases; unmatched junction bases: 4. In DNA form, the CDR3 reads TGTGCCAGTAGTCGGGACAGGGTTAAGACCCAGTACTTC. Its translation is CASSRDRVKTQYF.

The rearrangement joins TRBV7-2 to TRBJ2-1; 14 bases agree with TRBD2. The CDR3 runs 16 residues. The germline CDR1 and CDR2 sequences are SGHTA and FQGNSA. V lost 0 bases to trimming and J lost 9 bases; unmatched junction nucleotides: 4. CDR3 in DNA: TGTGCCAGCAGCTTAGCGGGGACTAGCGGGAGCGGTGAGCAGTTCTTC. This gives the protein CASSLAGTSGSGEQFF. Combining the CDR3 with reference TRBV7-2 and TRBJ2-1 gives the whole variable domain GAGVSQSPSNKVTEKGKDVELRCDPISGHTALYWYRQSLGQGLEFLIYFQGNSAPDKSGLPSDRFSAERTGGSVSTLTIQRTQQEDSAVYLCASSLAGTSGSGEQFFGPGTRLTVL.

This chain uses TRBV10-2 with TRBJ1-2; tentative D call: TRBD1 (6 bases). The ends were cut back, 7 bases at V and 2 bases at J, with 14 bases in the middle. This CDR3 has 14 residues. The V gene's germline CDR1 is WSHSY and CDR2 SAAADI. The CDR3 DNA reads TGCGCCAGCAATCTTTTCGGACAGAACTATGGCTACACCTTC. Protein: CASNLFGQNYGYTF.

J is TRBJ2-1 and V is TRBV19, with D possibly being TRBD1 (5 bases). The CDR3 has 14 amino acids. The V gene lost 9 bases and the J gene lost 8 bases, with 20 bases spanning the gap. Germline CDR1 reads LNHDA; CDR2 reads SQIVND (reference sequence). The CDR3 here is CASQTAFRIDEQFF. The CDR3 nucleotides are TGTGCCAGCCAGACAGCCTTTCGAATCGATGAGCAGTTCTTC.